What follows are 21 T cell receptor beta chains derived from one specimen sequenced in a study of blood T cell repertoires in COVID-19. Clones were read by immunoSEQ multiplex PCR, and TCRdb kept only the in-frame ones, dropping some. The table records approximately 300,000 clones, around 90% of them present only once. The sample was peripheral blood. The receptors were sampled from a woman in her 30s with COVID-19, enrolled during active disease.

V is TRBV3-1 (or the pseudogene TRBV3-2) and J is TRBJ2-7, with 12 bases aligning to TRBD1. V dropped 5 bases and J dropped 4; count of bases not matched to a gene: 3. CDR3 length equals 14 residues. The germline V gene encodes CDR1 LGHDT and CDR2 YNNKEL (reference sequence). The chain's CDR3 is CASSRGQGAYEQYF. CDR3 sequence (DNA): TGTGCCAGCAGCAGGGGACAGGGGGCGTACGAGCAGTACTTC.

This clone showed up just once. V and J are TRBV30 and TRBJ1-5, with 7 bases matching TRBD1. This CDR3 contains 13 residues. With 0 bases clipped from V and 8 bases from J, the junction kept 4 bases outside the gene matches. Germline-derived CDR1 and CDR2 are GTSNPN and SVGIG (reference sequence). CDR3: CAWSVRGEKPQHF. CDR3 DNA sequence: TGTGCCTGGAGTGTCAGGGGGGAGAAGCCCCAGCATTTT.

As DNA, the CDR3 is TGTGCCAGCAGTGGGGAGGGAGGGCCGATTGGTGAGCAGTTCTTC. This sequence encodes CASSGEGGPIGEQFF. The chain combines TRBV2 with TRBJ2-1; the match to TRBD2 covers 7 bases. The V gene end was trimmed by 4 bases and the J gene end by 9 bases; junction bases not matched to a gene: 12. Germline V lookup: CDR1 SNHLY, CDR2 FYNNEI. The CDR3 consists of 15 residues.

The gene calls are TRBV11-3 and TRBJ2-7; D possibly corresponds to TRBD2 (6 bases). Germline V CDR1 and CDR2: SGHNT, YENEEA. V was pared by 2 bases and J by 3 bases, with 11 bases between. This CDR3 contains 14 residues. For the CDR3, the DNA is TGTGCCAGCAGCTTATACGGGAGCGGCTACGAGCAGTACTTC. This gives the protein CASSLYGSGYEQYF. The full variable domain, with the rest looked up from reference TRBV11-3 and TRBJ2-7, is EAGVVQSPRYKIIEKKQPVAFWCNPISGHNTLYWYLQNLGQGPELLIRYENEEAVDDSQLPKDRFSAERLKGVDSTLKIQPAELGDSAVYLCASSLYGSGYEQYFGPGTRLTVT.

The chain is built from TRBV28 and TRBJ1-2; maybe TRBD1 (6 bases). V was clipped by 3 bases and J by 7 bases, with 18 bases between them. Germline CDR1 and CDR2: MDHEN and SYDVKM. CDR3 length: 15 residues. The CDR3 here is CASSFFGRGAGGYTF. The CDR3 bases are TGTGCCAGCAGTTTCTTTGGTCGGGGGGCCGGTGGCTACACCTTC.

The gene calls are TRBV28 and TRBJ2-1; D possibly corresponds to TRBD2 (5 bases). Trimming shortened V by 6 bases and J by 5 bases, and 17 bases separated the two germline ends. The CDR3 length is 15 residues. Per the germline V gene, CDR1 is MDHEN and CDR2 is SYDVKM. The CDR3 DNA is TGTGCCAGCAGCCCCTTAGGGAGCCCCCACAATGAGCAGTTCTTC. Translated, it gives CASSPLGSPHNEQFF.

The chain combines TRBV5-1 with TRBJ1-5; 9 nucleotides line up with TRBD1. Germline V gene sequence: CDR1 SGHRS, CDR2 YFSETQ. CDR3 length equals 16 residues. V dropped 5 bases and J dropped 4; count of bases not matched to a gene: 10. CDR3 sequence: CASSVAGTGNNQPQHF. The CDR3 nucleotides read TGCGCCAGCAGTGTGGCCGGGACAGGGAATAATCAGCCCCAGCATTTT.

The chain has TRBV7-2 and TRBJ2-4, with TRBD2 as a possible D gene (6 bases). The germline V gene encodes CDR1 SGHTA and CDR2 FQGNSA. This CDR3 contains 13 residues. V was clipped by 0 bases and J by 8 bases, with 8 bases between them. For the CDR3, the DNA is TGTGCCAGCAGCTTAGCCGGGAGCTACATTCAGTACTTC. Residues: CASSLAGSYIQYF.

The CDR3 spells CASSVEPSGAYEQYF. As DNA, the CDR3 is TGTGCCAGCAGCGTAGAACCCTCCGGGGCCTACGAGCAGTACTTC. This chain connects TRBV9 to TRBJ2-7; a weak D match, TRBD2 (5 bases). This CDR3 comprises 15 residues. The germline V gene encodes CDR1 SGDLS and CDR2 YYNGEE. V lost 0 bases and J lost 2, with 12 bases in between.

As DNA, the CDR3 is TGTGCCAGCAGTTACTCGGAGGGGAATGGAGCTTTCTTT. Protein product: CASSYSEGNGAFF. The chain carries TRBV6-5 and TRBJ1-1; TRBD1 might be the D (5 bases). The CDR3 spans 13 residues. Germline V gene data show CDR1 as MNHEY and CDR2 as SVGAGI. The ends were cut back, 0 bases at V and 10 bases at J, with 12 bases in the middle.

V and J are TRBV20-1 and TRBJ2-7; 7 bases are a match to TRBD2. The CDR3 sequence is 15 residues long. CDR1 is DFQATT, CDR2 SNEGSKA, per germline (reference sequence). With 4 bases clipped from V and 4 bases from J, the junction kept 13 bases outside the gene matches. The CDR3 region has the DNA TGCAGTGCTACTGACAGAGCTAGCGGTTCATACGAGCAGTACTTC. It specifies CSATDRASGSYEQYF.

The chain carries TRBV11-2 and TRBJ2-7; weak D call: TRBD2 (5 bases). The ends were cut back, 0 bases at V and 8 bases at J, with 17 bases in the middle. Germline values: CDR1 SGHAT, CDR2 FQNNGV. The CDR3 runs 15 residues. The CDR3 DNA is TGTGCCAGCAGCTTAGACCTGGACGGTGCCGGGAAGCAGTACTTC. Translation: CASSLDLDGAGKQYF.

The chain carries TRBV2 and TRBJ1-2, with 9 bases lining up with TRBD1. The junction had 5 bases not matched to a gene; V was cut back by 5 bases and J by 7 bases. Per germline, CDR1 SNHLY and CDR2 FYNNEI. The CDR3 is 13 residues long. The CDR3: CASSMGQGSGYTF. The CDR3 DNA reads TGTGCCAGCAGTATGGGACAGGGAAGTGGCTACACCTTC.

The V gene is TRBV7-3, the J gene TRBJ1-4; weak D call: TRBD1 (5 bases). The V and J ends lost 3 bases and 0 bases respectively, with 17 bases between them. The CDR3 contains 18 residues. CDR1 SGHTA and CDR2 FQGTGA come from the germline V gene. CDR3 sequence reads: CASSLSGRGASTNEKLFF. DNA for the CDR3: TGTGCCAGCAGCTTGTCGGGGCGCGGGGCATCAACTAATGAAAAACTGTTTTTT. Full variable domain (rest looked up from reference TRBV7-3 and TRBJ1-4): GAGVSQTPSNKVTEKGKYVELRCDPISGHTALYWYRQSLGQGPEFLIYFQGTGAADDSGLPNDRFFAVRPEGSVSTLKIQRTERGDSAVYLCASSLSGRGASTNEKLFFGSGTQLSVL.

This chain links TRBV4-1 with TRBJ2-7; 15 positions agree with TRBD2. The CDR3 is 19 amino acids. After removal of 1 base from V and 0 bases from J, the junction contained 7 bases not matched to a gene. Germline V gene data show CDR1 as MGHRA and CDR2 as YSYEKL. In nucleotides, the CDR3 is TGCGCCAGCAGCCAAGTGGGACTAGCGGGAGGTCAAATCTCCTACGAGCAGTACTTC. Its protein product is CASSQVGLAGGQISYEQYF.

This clone was found once. CDR3 sequence (DNA): TGTGCCAGTATTGGGGGCCCTGGAAACACCATATATTTT. It translates to CASIGGPGNTIYF. The chain recombines TRBV19 with TRBJ1-3, with D possibly being TRBD1 (6 bases). CDR3 length: 13 amino acids. The V gene lost 7 bases and the J gene lost 2 bases, with 9 bases spanning the gap. CDR1 and CDR2 from the germline V gene are LNHDA and SQIVND (reference sequence). Looking up the rest from reference TRBV19 and TRBJ1-3 gives the full variable domain: DGGITQSPKYLFRKEGQNVTLSCEQNLNHDAMYWYRQDPGQGLRLIYYSQIVNDFQKGDIAEGYSVSREKKESFPLTVTSAQKNPTAFYLCASIGGPGNTIYFGEGSWLTVV.

The chain carries TRBV11-2 and TRBJ1-4, with D uncertain. CDR3 size: 12 residues. CDR1 and CDR2 (germline): SGHAT, FQNNGV. V was pared by 5 bases and J by 5 bases, with 6 bases between. This CDR3 is CASSPPNEKLFF. The CDR3 coding sequence is TGTGCCAGCAGCCCCCCAAATGAAAAACTGTTTTTT.

The rearrangement links TRBV28 to TRBJ1-2, with D perhaps matching TRBD1 (6 bases). CDR1 is MDHEN, CDR2 SYDVKM, per germline. The CDR3 loop spans 12 amino acids. The V gene lost 6 bases and the J gene lost 8 bases, with 13 bases spanning the gap. CDR3 sequence (DNA): TGTGCCAGCAGAAGTGGACAGAAGGGCTACACCTTC. Translated, it gives CASRSGQKGYTF.

The chain employs TRBV7-8 and TRBJ2-3, with 11 bases that match TRBD1. CDR1 and CDR2 from the germline V gene are SGHVS and FQNEAQ. V gave up 5 bases and J gave up 3 bases; unmatched junction bases: 4. This CDR3 spans 15 amino acids. As DNA, the CDR3 is TGTGCCAGCAGCAGAGGGACAGGGGGTACAGATACGCAGTATTTT. Translating gives CASSRGTGGTDTQYF.

This rearrangement joins TRBV11-2 to TRBJ1-6; D gene unclear. The CDR3 contains 16 residues. V was pared by 5 bases and J by 2 bases, with 13 bases between. Germline assignment: CDR1 SGHAT and CDR2 FQNNGV. The CDR3, as DNA: TGTGCCAGCAGCCTGTCCGGGGAAGCCTATAATTCACCCCTCCACTTT. The encoded protein is CASSLSGEAYNSPLHF.

This clone occurred once. One end of the junction varies from germline; a read error may be responsible. This rearrangement joins TRBV7-7 to TRBJ2-7; 8 nucleotides align to TRBD2. Germline V CDR1 and CDR2: SSHAT, FNYEAQ (reference sequence). The CDR3 covers 15 residues. CDR3 protein: CASSFSGGPGYEQYF. CDR3 coding DNA: TGTGCTAGCAGCTTCTCGGGAGGGCCTGGCTACGAGCAGTACTTC.